What follows are 15 T cell receptor beta chains derived from one specimen sequenced in a study of blood T cell repertoires in COVID-19. Data came from immunoSEQ multiplex PCR; TCRdb stores just in-frame clones and leaves some out. The data contain approximately 200,000 clones, 70% to 90% of them singletons. Sample: PBMCs or T cells enriched from blood (not recorded which). These receptor sequences come from a woman in her forties with acute COVID-19.

This rearrangement joins TRBV4-1 to TRBJ1-4; D possibly corresponds to TRBD1 (5 bases). CDR3 size: 15 residues. Germline lookup yields CDR1 MGHRA and CDR2 YSYEKL. V shed 3 bases and J shed 7 bases, with 15 bases lying between them. The CDR3 DNA sequence: TGCGCCAGCAGCCAGACGGGGGTAACAGGTGAAAAACTGTTTTTT. Amino acids: CASSQTGVTGEKLFF.

This chain links TRBV4-1 with TRBJ1-4; D might be TRBD1 (5 bases). V was shortened by 0 bases and J by 15 bases, with 14 bases between the two germline ends. The length of the CDR3 is 13 residues. Germline CDR1 MGHRA, CDR2 YSYEKL. CDR3 bases: TGCGCCAGCAGCCAAGATCCGTACAGGCCCTTGTTTTTT. The encoded protein is CASSQDPYRPLFF.

The chain carries TRBV3-1 (or the pseudogene TRBV3-2) and TRBJ2-1; the D is unclear. The CDR3 has 11 residues. Germline lookup yields CDR1 LGHDT and CDR2 YNNKEL (reference sequence). Trimming took off 0 bases at V and 12 bases at J, with 6 bases between the two ends. The CDR3 loop reads CASSQDVGQFF. The CDR3 nucleotides are TGTGCCAGCAGCCAAGATGTCGGGCAGTTCTTC.

The CDR3 DNA reads as TGTGCCAGCAGTTACGACAGCGAGGGGGACTATATCAATCAGCCCCAGCATTTT. Its protein product is CASSYDSEGDYINQPQHF. V is TRBV6-2 or TRBV6-3 and J is TRBJ1-5; D is perhaps TRBD1 (6 bases). The CDR3 runs to 18 residues. Germline lookup yields CDR1 MNHEY and CDR2 SVGEGT. Deletions cut 2 bases from V and 3 bases from J, with 20 bases between.

The chain is built from TRBV5-6 and TRBJ2-7; TRBD2 matches at 15 bases. The CDR3 length is 17 residues. J was trimmed by 5 bases and V by 1 base; bases with no gene match: 7. Germline values: CDR1 SGHDT, CDR2 YYEEEE. CDR3 sequence: CASSLWTSGRAFHEQYF. The DNA of the CDR3 is TGTGCCAGCAGCTTGTGGACTAGCGGGAGGGCTTTCCACGAGCAGTACTTC.

The chain is built from TRBV10-3 and TRBJ2-1; 12 bases line up with TRBD2. This CDR3 contains 14 residues. The trim removed 2 bases at V and 10 bases at J, leaving 3 bases unmatched. Germline values: CDR1 ENHRY, CDR2 SYGVKD. Written as DNA, the CDR3 is TGTGCCATCAGTGAGACTAGCGGGGGGAGCGAGCAGTTCTTC. Translating it yields CAISETSGGSEQFF.

This sequence joins TRBV27 and TRBJ1-6, with 7 nucleotides matching TRBD1. V shed 2 bases and J 9 bases; nucleotides not matched to a gene: 4. Germline loops: CDR1 MNHEY, CDR2 SMNVEV (reference sequence). The CDR3 runs to 14 residues. CDR3 coding DNA: TGTGCCAGCAGTTTAGGAGGGGGCGGTTCACCCCTCCACTTT. The encoded protein is CASSLGGGGSPLHF.

The chain carries TRBV5-6 and TRBJ1-2; D might be TRBD1 (6 bases). Germline CDR1 SGHDT, CDR2 YYEEEE. Deletions cut 7 bases from V and 0 bases from J, with 19 bases between. The CDR3 is 16 residues long. Written as DNA, the CDR3 is TGTGCCAGCGAGCTTGGGGGCCGACAGTCTAACTATGGCTACACCTTC. This encodes CASELGGRQSNYGYTF.

This clone has a single count. This chain connects TRBV11-1 to TRBJ1-6, with 7 nucleotides matching TRBD1. This CDR3 comprises 14 residues. J lost 6 bases, V lost 5 bases, and 4 bases had no gene match. The germline CDR1 and CDR2 sequences are SGHAT and FQDESV (reference sequence). CDR3 DNA sequence: TGTGCCAGCAGCCTAGGACAGGTTAATTCACCCCTCCACTTT. It codes for CASSLGQVNSPLHF.

The chain carries TRBV13 and TRBJ1-2; D might be TRBD1 (6 bases). Germline CDR1 is PRHDT and CDR2 is FYEKMQ (reference sequence). V gave up 5 bases and J gave up 2 bases, with 15 bases separating them. CDR3 length: 15 amino acids. CDR3 nucleotide sequence: TGTGCCAGCAGCCCAGGACAGATGATCAACTATGGCTACACCTTC. It encodes CASSPGQMINYGYTF.

The chain links TRBV11-2 to TRBJ2-1; 7 bases agree with TRBD2. The V segment lost 5 bases and the J segment 3 bases; nucleotides outside the gene matches: 7. Germline V gene lookup returns CDR1 SGHAT and CDR2 FQNNGV. This CDR3 has 15 residues. In DNA form, the CDR3 reads TGTGCCAGCAGCCCGGCTAGCGGTCTCTACAATGAGCAGTTCTTC. Residues: CASSPASGLYNEQFF.

This clone has a handful of counts. V gene TRBV28 combines with J gene TRBJ1-4; D perhaps matches TRBD1 (6 bases). The V gene lost 2 bases and the J gene lost 0 bases, with 16 bases spanning the gap. The CDR3 loop spans 18 amino acids. The germline V gene has CDR1 MDHEN and CDR2 SYDVKM. DNA of the CDR3: TGTGCCAGCAGTTTACCGGGGACAAGGGGGACAACTAATGAAAAACTGTTTTTT. Translated, it gives CASSLPGTRGTTNEKLFF.

The CDR3 spells CSVVQAGGDTQYF. The CDR3 DNA reads as TGCAGCGTTGTACAGGCCGGGGGAGATACGCAGTATTTT. The chain links TRBV29-1 to TRBJ2-3; possibly TRBD2 for D (6 bases). Trimming shortened V by 4 bases and J by 5 bases, and 13 bases separated the two germline ends. Germline values: CDR1 SQVTM, CDR2 ANQGSEA. The CDR3 is made up of 13 amino acids.

CDR3 loop: CASRGVQGANGYTF. The CDR3 DNA is TGTGCCAGCAGGGGGGTACAGGGGGCTAATGGCTACACCTTC. The V call is TRBV2, the J call TRBJ1-2; 9 bases are a match to TRBD1. V gave up 6 bases and J gave up 6 bases; unmatched junction bases: 8. Germline V gene data show CDR1 as SNHLY and CDR2 as FYNNEI. This CDR3 contains 14 residues.

Worth noting for this clone: The junction departs from germline at one end; a sequencing error may be responsible. J is TRBJ1-2 and V is TRBV28; D ambiguous. The CDR3 has 13 residues. Germline lookup yields CDR1 MDHEN and CDR2 SYDVKM. The CDR3 nucleotides are TGTGCCAGCAGTTTAAGGCAGGCCCCCGAGGGCGCCTTC. It yields the protein CASSLRQAPEGAF.